The 10 T cell receptor beta chains in this list originate from one sample, sequenced in a study of CD8+CD57+ T cells in acquired aplastic anemia. CDR3 and TCR beta VDJ profiling relied on genomic DNA as the template. TCRdb ran MiXCR on the reads and lists one entry per CDR3 protein. The data contain 150,000 to 200,000 distinct CDR3 sequences, around 48% of them singletons. CD8+CD57+ cell expansion, shown by flow cytometry, had occurred in the patients selected for sequencing. Sequenced sample: sorted CD4+, CD8+, or CD8+CD57+ T cells (not recorded which) from PBMCs. The receptors were sampled from a human donor with aplastic anemia.

The gene calls are TRBV5-1 and TRBJ2-7; maybe TRBD2 (6 bases). Germline loops: CDR1 SGHRS, CDR2 YFSETQ. This CDR3 contains 14 residues. The V end was cut by 0 bases, the J end by 5 bases, with 12 bases between. The CDR3 nucleotides read TGCGCCAGCAGCTTGGTGGGACCTAGCGACGAGCAGTACTTC. Its protein is CASSLVGPSDEQYF.

This clonotype was counted ten times or more. The chain combines TRBV7-2 with TRBJ1-4; no definite D call. Germline CDR1 SGHTA, CDR2 FQGNSA. The CDR3 has 13 amino acids. V was clipped by 6 bases and J by 4 bases, with 9 bases between them. CDR3: CASRPGINEKLFF. The CDR3 DNA reads TGTGCCAGCAGGCCCGGAATTAATGAAAAACTGTTTTTT.

This clonotype was seen at least ten times. V and J are TRBV5-1 and TRBJ1-6; the D is unclear. Trimming took 2 bases from V and 8 from J, leaving 11 bases between them. The CDR3 is made up of 14 amino acids. Germline loops: CDR1 SGHRS, CDR2 YFSETQ. CDR3 loop: CASSFKGADSPLHF. CDR3 coding DNA: TGCGCCAGCAGCTTTAAGGGTGCCGATTCACCCCTCCACTTT. Looking up the rest from reference TRBV5-1 and TRBJ1-6 gives the full variable domain: KAGVTQTPRYLIKTRGQQVTLSCSPISGHRSVSWYQQTPGQGLQFLFEYFSETQRNKGNFPGRFSGRQFSNSRSEMNVSTLELGDSALYLCASSFKGADSPLHFGNGTRLTVT.

This clonotype has at least ten counts. The gene calls are TRBV20-1 and TRBJ2-1, with 11 bases matching TRBD2. Trimming removed 1 base from V and 4 bases from J; junction bases left unmatched: 12. Germline CDR1 DFQATT, CDR2 SNEGSKA (reference sequence). This CDR3 has 18 amino acids. The CDR3 coding sequence is TGCAGTGCTAGAGGTGGGACTAGCGGAAAAGGAAGATACAATGAGCAGTTCTTC. Translated: CSARGGTSGKGRYNEQFF.

This clonotype was counted only a few times. The chain recombines TRBV19 with TRBJ1-2; D is undetermined. Trimming shortened V by 5 bases and J by 7 bases, and 14 bases separated the two germline ends. The CDR3 has 13 amino acids. The germline gives CDR1 LNHDA, CDR2 SQIVND (reference sequence). As DNA, the CDR3 is TGTGCCAGTAGTTCTCTCTCGACGGGTGGCTACACCTTC. The encoded protein is CASSSLSTGGYTF.

The rearrangement joins TRBV24-1 to TRBJ2-3, with D perhaps TRBD1 (6 bases). CDR1 is KGHDR and CDR2 is SFDVKD in the germline V gene. CDR3 size: 13 residues. V lost 8 bases and J lost 2, with 10 bases in between. The CDR3 nucleotides read TGTGCCACCAATGGGGGCAACACAGATACGCAGTATTTT. This sequence encodes CATNGGNTDTQYF.

The chain has TRBV2 and TRBJ2-7; D is unresolved. Trimming stripped 5 bases from V and 3 bases from J, with 14 bases between. The germline CDR1 and CDR2 sequences are SNHLY and FYNNEI. This CDR3 region has 14 residues. The CDR3 reads CASSTSTGIYEQYF. The CDR3, as DNA: TGTGCCAGCAGTACCTCTACCGGTATCTACGAGCAGTACTTC.

This clonotype was observed many times. The genes are TRBV19 and TRBJ2-1, with 11 bases matching TRBD2. CDR1 is LNHDA and CDR2 is SQIVND in the germline V gene (reference sequence). The length of the CDR3 is 14 residues. With 3 bases clipped from V and 6 bases from J, the junction kept 1 base outside the gene matches. The CDR3 region has the DNA TGTGCCAGTAGTATTAGCGGGAGGGCCAATGAGCAGTTCTTC. Translated, it gives CASSISGRANEQFF.

This chain uses TRBV5-1 with TRBJ1-1, with D hard to call. The germline V and J ends were trimmed by 3 bases and 5 bases, with 14 bases remaining between them. The CDR3 runs to 14 residues. Germline loops: CDR1 SGHRS, CDR2 YFSETQ. This CDR3 is CASSSESDNTEAFF. As DNA, the CDR3 is TGCGCCAGCAGCTCCGAGAGCGACAATACTGAAGCTTTCTTT.

The rearrangement uses TRBV15 and TRBJ1-4; no firm D call. V was pared by 9 bases and J by 7 bases, with 21 bases between. Germline CDR1 and CDR2: LNHNV and YYDKDF (reference sequence). CDR3 length: 15 amino acids. CDR3 DNA: TGTGCCACGGGCGGTGGGGTACTCTTGGGTGAAAAACTGTTTTTT. Translating it yields CATGGGVLLGEKLFF.